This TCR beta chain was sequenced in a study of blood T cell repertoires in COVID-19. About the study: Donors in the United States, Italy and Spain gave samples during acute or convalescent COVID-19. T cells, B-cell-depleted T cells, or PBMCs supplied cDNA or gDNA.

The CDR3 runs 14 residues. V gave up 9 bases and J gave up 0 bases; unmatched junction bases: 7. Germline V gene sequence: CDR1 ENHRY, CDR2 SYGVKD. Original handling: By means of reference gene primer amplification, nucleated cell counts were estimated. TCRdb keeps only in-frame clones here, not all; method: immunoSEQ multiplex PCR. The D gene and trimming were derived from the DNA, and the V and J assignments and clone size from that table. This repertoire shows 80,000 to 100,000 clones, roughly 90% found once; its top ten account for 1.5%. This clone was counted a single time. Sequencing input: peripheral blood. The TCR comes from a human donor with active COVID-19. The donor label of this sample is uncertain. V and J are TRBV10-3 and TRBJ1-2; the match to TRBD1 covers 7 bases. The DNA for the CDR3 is TGTGCCATGGCTGGACAGGCCGCTAACTATGGCTACACCTTC. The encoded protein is CAMAGQAANYGYTF.